This T cell receptor (beta chain) is drawn from a study of cytomegalovirus exposure and HLA in healthy donors. Points from the study as a whole: Later analysis identified about 18,000 TCR beta sequences associated with HLA alleles, using a false discovery rate threshold of 0.05.

Comment on this clone: No antigen is known for it.

The PCR had 60 Vbeta and 13 Jbeta primers. TCRdb keeps only in-frame clones here, not all; method: immunoSEQ multiplex PCR. Its listing shows over 45,000 clones. Germline CDR1 SGHNT, CDR2 YYREEE (reference sequence). CDR3 length: 12 amino acids. Trimming shortened V by 4 bases and J by 11 bases, and 14 bases separated the two germline ends. V is TRBV5-4 and J is TRBJ2-3; TRBD2 might be the D (5 bases). The sequenced material came from PBMCs. The sequence was collected from a woman in her thirties or forties in good health and CMV-seronegative. The CDR3: CASSPDPTKQYF. The CDR3 DNA sequence: TGTGCCAGCAGCCCGGACCCGACTAAGCAGTATTTT.